A single count supports the clone carrying this TCR beta chain. Its antigen is still unknown. From the 120-subject validation cohort, which was separate from the roughly 670-subject first cohort, the donors were drawn. The sample originates from a study of cytomegalovirus exposure and HLA in healthy donors. Regarding the study as a whole: Subsequent analysis showed first-cohort TCR clusters tending to co-occur in about 110 validation repertoires. There were a few CMV-associated chains whose specificity for CMV antigens was confirmed in vitro. Generally TCR sequences proved uncommon, though certain public TCRs appeared in numerous donors.

Only in-frame clones appear in the TCRdb table, and some are missing; sequencing was by immunoSEQ multiplex PCR. The sample holds 100,000 to 150,000 clones, roughly 89% seen once. This CDR3 is 17 amino acids long. Germline V gene lookup returns CDR1 LNHDA and CDR2 SQIVND (reference sequence). The V gene end was trimmed by 0 bases and the J gene end by 6 bases; junction bases not matched to a gene: 10. This chain links TRBV19 with TRBJ2-1; 8 nucleotides line up with TRBD2. Sequenced material: PBMCs. This TCR derives from a woman aged 18-29 years in good health and CMV-seronegative. CDR3 DNA: TGTGCCAGTAGTATAGATTCGGGGGGGGTAGCTCCCAATGAGCAGTTCTTC. Translated, it gives CASSIDSGGVAPNEQFF.